Listed below are T cell receptor beta chains from one sample, sequenced in a study of siplizumab effects on memory and regulatory T cells. Profiling relied on immunoSEQ multiplex PCR, and the TCRdb table lists in-frame clones only, not all of them. The sample consists of fewer than 130,000 clones, approximately 92% of them appearing once. The specimen was CD4+ T cells sorted from blood. The receptors come from a human donor in good health. Each CDR3 is given with its conserved first and last residue. Fields, in order: V gene, D gene, CDR3 protein. D genes are given only for firm matches.

V gene: TRBV30; D gene: TRBD2; CDR3 protein: CAWTGPIRQTSGGRDTRSQYF
V gene: TRBV12-5; D gene: -; CDR3 protein: CASGLGLEGSFSGNTIYF
V gene: TRBV5-5; D gene: TRBD1; CDR3 protein: CASSQVDRAYEQYF
V gene: TRBV21-1; D gene: -; CDR3 protein: CASSKEGVTGELFF
V gene: TRBV27; D gene: -; CDR3 protein: CASSLYNEQFF
V gene: TRBV5-6; D gene: -; CDR3 protein: CASSLIGEVQDANYGYTF
V gene: TRBV5-1; D gene: TRBD1; CDR3 protein: CASSTTGTANTEAFF
V gene: TRBV7-2; D gene: -; CDR3 protein: CASSLGTEAANTGELFF
V gene: TRBV19; D gene: -; CDR3 protein: CASNLDSNQPQHF
V gene: TRBV21-1; D gene: -; CDR3 protein: CASSKVKGSTDTQYF
V gene: TRBV9; D gene: -; CDR3 protein: CASSAPRVQGTQYF
V gene: TRBV11-3; D gene: TRBD1; CDR3 protein: CASSLGGTANTEAFF
V gene: TRBV7-8; D gene: -; CDR3 protein: CASSLIKNEFQETQYF
V gene: TRBV2; D gene: -; CDR3 protein: CASSAGPSVNYGYTF
V gene: TRBV19; D gene: -; CDR3 protein: CASSILVGETQYF
V gene: TRBV19; D gene: TRBD1; CDR3 protein: CASSSRDRGTDTQYF
V gene: TRBV5-1; D gene: -; CDR3 protein: CASSSHDRMNTEAFF
V gene: TRBV5-1; D gene: -; CDR3 protein: CASSLTVGQGADTQYF
V gene: TRBV7-4; D gene: -; CDR3 protein: CASSQPRATLLYEQYF
V gene: TRBV5-1; D gene: -; CDR3 protein: CASSLAAGGLNSYNEQFF
V gene: TRBV6-1; D gene: TRBD1; CDR3 protein: CASSEWDRGYNEQFF
V gene: TRBV7-2; D gene: -; CDR3 protein: CASSQRRSQNNQETQYF
V gene: TRBV10-1; D gene: TRBD2; CDR3 protein: CASSDPASGSYEQYF
V gene: TRBV18; D gene: -; CDR3 protein: CASSPKGRQYEQYF
V gene: TRBV6-1; D gene: TRBD1; CDR3 protein: CASSEVSGQGRYGYTF
V gene: TRBV6-1; D gene: -; CDR3 protein: CATKGGGTADTQYF